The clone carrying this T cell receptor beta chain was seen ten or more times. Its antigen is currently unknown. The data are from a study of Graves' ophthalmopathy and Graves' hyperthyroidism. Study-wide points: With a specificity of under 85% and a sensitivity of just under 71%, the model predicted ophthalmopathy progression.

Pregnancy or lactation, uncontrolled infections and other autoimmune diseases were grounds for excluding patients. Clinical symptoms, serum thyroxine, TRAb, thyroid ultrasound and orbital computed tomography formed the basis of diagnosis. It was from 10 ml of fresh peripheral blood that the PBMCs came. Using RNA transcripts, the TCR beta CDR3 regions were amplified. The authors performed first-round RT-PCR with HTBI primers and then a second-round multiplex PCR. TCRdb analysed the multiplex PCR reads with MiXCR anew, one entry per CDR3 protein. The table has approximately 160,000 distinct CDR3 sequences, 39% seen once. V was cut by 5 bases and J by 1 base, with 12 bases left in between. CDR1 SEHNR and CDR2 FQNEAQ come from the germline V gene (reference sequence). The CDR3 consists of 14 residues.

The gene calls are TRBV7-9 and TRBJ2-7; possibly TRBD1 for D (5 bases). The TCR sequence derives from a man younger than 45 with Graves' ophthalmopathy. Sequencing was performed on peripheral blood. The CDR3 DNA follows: TGTGCCAGCAGCGGAACGACAGTTTCCTACGAGCAGTACTTC. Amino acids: CASSGTTVSYEQYF.